This entry lists 20 T cell receptor beta chains sequenced from one sample in a study of blood T cell repertoires in COVID-19. Only in-frame clones appear in the TCRdb table, and some are missing; sequencing was by immunoSEQ multiplex PCR. The data hold 120,000 to 150,000 clones, with 88% observed a single time. The sample comprised peripheral blood. These receptors all come from a human donor with COVID-19, enrolled during active disease. The donor label of this sample is uncertain.

V gene TRBV6-5 combines with J gene TRBJ2-5; TRBD1 matches at 8 bases. CDR3 length: 15 residues. CDR1 and CDR2 from the germline V gene are MNHEY and SVGAGI. V was pared by 3 bases and J by 5 bases, with 8 bases of the junction left unmatched. CDR3 in amino acids: CASSYQQGASETQYF. DNA of the CDR3: TGTGCCAGCAGTTATCAGCAGGGGGCTTCCGAGACCCAGTACTTC.

This clone has more than one count but fewer than ten. The V gene is TRBV19, the J gene TRBJ2-7, with 8 bases that match TRBD1. V gave up 7 bases and J gave up 2 bases; unmatched junction bases: 7. Germline CDR1 reads LNHDA; CDR2 reads SQIVND (reference sequence). This CDR3 has 14 amino acids. This chain's CDR3 is CASTQTGDAYEQYF. CDR3 nucleotide sequence: TGTGCCAGTACCCAGACAGGGGACGCCTACGAGCAGTACTTC. Based on the CDR3 plus reference TRBV19 and TRBJ2-7, the full variable domain is DGGITQSPKYLFRKEGQNVTLSCEQNLNHDAMYWYRQDPGQGLRLIYYSQIVNDFQKGDIAEGYSVSREKKESFPLTVTSAQKNPTAFYLCASTQTGDAYEQYFGPGTRLTVT.

The chain couples TRBV27 to TRBJ1-5, with 9 bases matching TRBD1. This CDR3 comprises 15 residues. V lost 4 bases, J lost 2 bases, and 3 bases stayed unmatched. CDR1 and CDR2 (germline): MNHEY, SMNVEV (reference sequence). The CDR3 region has the DNA TGTGCCAGCAGTTACAGGGGGCTTGGCAATCAGCCCCAGCATTTT. Translated, it gives CASSYRGLGNQPQHF.

Only one count was recorded for this clone. The chain links TRBV5-5 to TRBJ2-1; 7 nucleotides align to TRBD1. The CDR3 covers 15 residues. Germline V lookup: CDR1 SGHKS, CDR2 YYEKEE (reference sequence). The ends lost 4 bases at V and 7 bases at J; junction bases unmatched: 11. The chain's CDR3 is CASSISGTVENEQFF. The CDR3 DNA reads TGTGCCAGCAGCATCTCCGGGACAGTCGAGAATGAGCAGTTCTTC.

The V and J genes are TRBV21-1 and TRBJ2-5; the table's D call, TRBD1, has no DNA check behind it. TRBV21-1 is reported as a pseudogene. The CDR3 spans 16 residues. In DNA, the CDR3 is TGTGCCAGCCGCACTCGGGCCTACAGGGGTATAGAGACCCAGTACTTC. This translates into CASRTRAYRGIETQYF.

The CDR3 DNA reads as TGTGCCAGCTCACCTCCGATCGGACAGGGGAATTCACCCCTCCACTTT. Translated, it gives CASSPPIGQGNSPLHF. This chain joins TRBV18 and TRBJ1-6, with 9 nucleotides matching TRBD1. Trimming cost V 3 bases and J 7 bases; bases outside gene matches: 7. CDR1 and CDR2 from the germline V gene are KGHSH and LQKENI. The CDR3 runs 16 residues.

The V gene is TRBV4-1, the J gene TRBJ1-1; D call uncertain. CDR3 length: 12 amino acids. Germline V CDR1 and CDR2: MGHRA, YSYEKL. V was trimmed by 8 bases and J by 5 bases, leaving 12 bases between them. This CDR3 reads CASRGGSTEAFF. The DNA of the CDR3 is TGCGCCAGCCGCGGAGGAAGTACTGAAGCTTTCTTT.

This clone was observed once. This chain joins TRBV6-5 and TRBJ1-3; 7 nucleotides agree with TRBD1. Per the germline V gene, CDR1 is MNHEY and CDR2 is SVGAGI. With V trimmed by 5 bases and J by 4 bases, 8 bases remained unmatched. The CDR3 loop spans 15 amino acids. The CDR3 nucleotides read TGTGCCAGCAGTCCCGACAGGGAACCAGGAAACACCATATATTTT. This codes for CASSPDREPGNTIYF.

V usage is TRBV9 and J usage is TRBJ1-1, with a possible D match to TRBD1 (6 bases). The CDR3 extends over 15 amino acids. Trimming removed 4 bases at V and 0 bases at J, with 13 bases between. CDR1 and CDR2 (germline): SGDLS, YYNGEE. The CDR3 DNA reads TGTGCCAGCAGCCCCGAGACAGGCATGAACACTGAAGCTTTCTTT. Translation gives CASSPETGMNTEAFF.

This chain uses TRBV6-6 with TRBJ2-7, with 10 bases matching TRBD1. CDR3 size: 14 residues. Germline V gene lookup returns CDR1 MNHNY and CDR2 SVGAGI (reference sequence). V gave up 6 bases and J gave up 6 bases; unmatched junction bases: 8. The CDR3 region is CASRDGQGEAEQYF. DNA of the CDR3: TGTGCCAGCAGAGACGGACAGGGGGAAGCCGAGCAGTACTTC.

This chain connects TRBV11-2 to TRBJ2-3; D perhaps matches TRBD1 (6 bases). V was trimmed by 1 base and J by 2 bases, leaving 13 bases between them. Germline-derived CDR1 and CDR2 are SGHAT and FQNNGV. This CDR3 is 16 amino acids long. The CDR3 loop reads CASSLVGQGNTDTQYF. The CDR3 nucleotides read TGTGCCAGCAGCTTAGTCGGGCAGGGGAACACAGATACGCAGTATTTT.

The genes are TRBV29-1 and TRBJ1-2; D unclear. Trimming stripped 7 bases from V and 2 bases from J, with 8 bases between. Germline CDR1 reads SQVTM; CDR2 reads ANQGSEA. This CDR3 is 11 amino acids long. This CDR3 is CSGIGNYGYTF. The CDR3 DNA follows: TGCAGCGGGATCGGGAACTATGGCTACACCTTC.

J is TRBJ1-2 and V is TRBV6-6; 9 nucleotides match TRBD1. The CDR3 contains 18 residues. Germline CDR1 is MNHNY and CDR2 is SVGAGI (reference sequence). The trim removed 5 bases at V and 6 bases at J, leaving 19 bases unmatched. This CDR3 is CASSQYMIYFRDRDGYTF. In DNA, the CDR3 is TGTGCCAGCAGTCAATATATGATTTACTTCCGGGACAGGGATGGCTACACCTTC.

In this sample, this clone turned up a few times. V is TRBV30 and J is TRBJ1-5; TRBD1 might be the D (5 bases). CDR1 and CDR2 (germline): GTSNPN, SVGIG (reference sequence). V gave up 3 bases and J gave up 6 bases, with 12 bases separating them. This CDR3 has 13 residues. The CDR3, as DNA: TGTGCCTGGAGCGGGGGAGGCAGTCAGCCCCAGCATTTT. The encoded protein is CAWSGGGSQPQHF.

The V and J genes are TRBV6-5 and TRBJ2-6; 7 bases fit TRBD2. Germline trimming cut 0 bases from V and 2 bases from J; bases unmatched to any gene: 1. Germline loops: CDR1 MNHEY, CDR2 SVGAGI. The CDR3 totals 16 residues. The CDR3 here is CASSYSRGTGANVLTF. CDR3 nucleotide sequence: TGTGCCAGCAGTTACTCGCGGGGGACTGGGGCCAACGTCCTGACTTTC.

The chain joins TRBV12-3 or TRBV12-4 to TRBJ2-7, with 7 bases matching TRBD2. Trimming removed 4 bases from V and 7 bases from J; junction bases left unmatched: 4. The CDR3 sequence is 12 residues long. The CDR3 bases are TGTGCCAGCAGTTCCCCGCGGGGGGAGCAGTACTTC. Protein: CASSSPRGEQYF.

This chain uses TRBV5-1 with TRBJ1-2, with 8 positions matching TRBD1. Losses at the gene ends were 3 bases for V and 1 base for J; bases not matched to a gene: 11. Looked up from germline, CDR1 is SGHRS and CDR2 is YFSETQ. The CDR3 spans 17 residues. The CDR3 nucleotides read TGCGCCAGCAGCTCCCAGACAGGGGCGGAGGTTAACTATGGCTACACCTTC. Its translation: CASSSQTGAEVNYGYTF.

This clone was observed many times. The chain employs TRBV12-3 or TRBV12-4 and TRBJ1-2; TRBD1 might be the D (6 bases). V lost 7 bases to trimming and J lost 1 base, with 7 bases between them. This CDR3 comprises 12 residues. CDR3 region: CASNRVNYGYTF. The CDR3 DNA follows: TGTGCCAGCAACAGGGTTAACTATGGCTACACCTTC.

The chain recombines TRBV7-3 with TRBJ1-2; D gene unclear. CDR1 and CDR2 from the germline V gene are SGHTA and FQGTGA. The CDR3 consists of 13 residues. Trimming took off 1 base at V and 8 bases at J, with 11 bases between the two ends. For the CDR3, the DNA is TGTGCCAGCAGCTTAATCGGGGTCGGGGGCTACACCTTC. This gives the protein CASSLIGVGGYTF.

The chain links TRBV20-1 to TRBJ2-1, with 10 bases identical to TRBD2. Germline V lookup: CDR1 DFQATT, CDR2 SNEGSKA (reference sequence). The J segment lost 5 bases and the V segment lost 3 bases, leaving 10 bases of the junction unmatched. The CDR3 covers 16 residues. The CDR3 nucleotides read TGCAGTGCTAGTGAGTATACTAGCGGGGCCCACAATGAGCAGTTCTTC. This sequence encodes CSASEYTSGAHNEQFF.